This T cell receptor (beta chain) was identified in a study of cytomegalovirus exposure and HLA in healthy donors. Study-level points and caveats: Researchers catalogued approximately 160 TCR beta chains as cytomegalovirus-associated. In a later analysis, HLA-associated beta chains showed higher expansion and lower generation probabilities than comparable chains.

The germline V and J ends were trimmed by 2 bases and 6 bases, with 12 bases remaining between them. Germline V CDR1 and CDR2: SGHVS, FQNEAQ. The CDR3 is 14 amino acids. In the case of this clone: The antigen remains unidentified.

It was with 60 Vbeta and 13 Jbeta primers that the PCR ran. The repertoire was sequenced with immunoSEQ multiplex PCR; TCRdb's copy has only in-frame clones and lacks some. The sample records tens of thousands of clones, 79% being singletons. This TCR came from a middle-aged woman in good health and CMV-seropositive. The specimen sequenced was PBMCs. The gene calls are TRBV7-8 and TRBJ2-3; a weak D match, TRBD2 (5 bases). CDR3 amino acids: CASSLHPGVDTQYF. The CDR3 coding sequence is TGTGCCAGCAGCTTACACCCCGGGGTGGATACGCAGTATTTT. Full variable domain (outside the CDR3, taken from reference TRBV7-8 and TRBJ2-3): GAGVSQSPRYKVAKRGQDVALRCDPISGHVSLFWYQQALGQGPEFLTYFQNEAQLDKSGLPSDRFFAERPEGSVSTLKIQRTQQEDSAVYLCASSLHPGVDTQYFGPGTRLTVL.